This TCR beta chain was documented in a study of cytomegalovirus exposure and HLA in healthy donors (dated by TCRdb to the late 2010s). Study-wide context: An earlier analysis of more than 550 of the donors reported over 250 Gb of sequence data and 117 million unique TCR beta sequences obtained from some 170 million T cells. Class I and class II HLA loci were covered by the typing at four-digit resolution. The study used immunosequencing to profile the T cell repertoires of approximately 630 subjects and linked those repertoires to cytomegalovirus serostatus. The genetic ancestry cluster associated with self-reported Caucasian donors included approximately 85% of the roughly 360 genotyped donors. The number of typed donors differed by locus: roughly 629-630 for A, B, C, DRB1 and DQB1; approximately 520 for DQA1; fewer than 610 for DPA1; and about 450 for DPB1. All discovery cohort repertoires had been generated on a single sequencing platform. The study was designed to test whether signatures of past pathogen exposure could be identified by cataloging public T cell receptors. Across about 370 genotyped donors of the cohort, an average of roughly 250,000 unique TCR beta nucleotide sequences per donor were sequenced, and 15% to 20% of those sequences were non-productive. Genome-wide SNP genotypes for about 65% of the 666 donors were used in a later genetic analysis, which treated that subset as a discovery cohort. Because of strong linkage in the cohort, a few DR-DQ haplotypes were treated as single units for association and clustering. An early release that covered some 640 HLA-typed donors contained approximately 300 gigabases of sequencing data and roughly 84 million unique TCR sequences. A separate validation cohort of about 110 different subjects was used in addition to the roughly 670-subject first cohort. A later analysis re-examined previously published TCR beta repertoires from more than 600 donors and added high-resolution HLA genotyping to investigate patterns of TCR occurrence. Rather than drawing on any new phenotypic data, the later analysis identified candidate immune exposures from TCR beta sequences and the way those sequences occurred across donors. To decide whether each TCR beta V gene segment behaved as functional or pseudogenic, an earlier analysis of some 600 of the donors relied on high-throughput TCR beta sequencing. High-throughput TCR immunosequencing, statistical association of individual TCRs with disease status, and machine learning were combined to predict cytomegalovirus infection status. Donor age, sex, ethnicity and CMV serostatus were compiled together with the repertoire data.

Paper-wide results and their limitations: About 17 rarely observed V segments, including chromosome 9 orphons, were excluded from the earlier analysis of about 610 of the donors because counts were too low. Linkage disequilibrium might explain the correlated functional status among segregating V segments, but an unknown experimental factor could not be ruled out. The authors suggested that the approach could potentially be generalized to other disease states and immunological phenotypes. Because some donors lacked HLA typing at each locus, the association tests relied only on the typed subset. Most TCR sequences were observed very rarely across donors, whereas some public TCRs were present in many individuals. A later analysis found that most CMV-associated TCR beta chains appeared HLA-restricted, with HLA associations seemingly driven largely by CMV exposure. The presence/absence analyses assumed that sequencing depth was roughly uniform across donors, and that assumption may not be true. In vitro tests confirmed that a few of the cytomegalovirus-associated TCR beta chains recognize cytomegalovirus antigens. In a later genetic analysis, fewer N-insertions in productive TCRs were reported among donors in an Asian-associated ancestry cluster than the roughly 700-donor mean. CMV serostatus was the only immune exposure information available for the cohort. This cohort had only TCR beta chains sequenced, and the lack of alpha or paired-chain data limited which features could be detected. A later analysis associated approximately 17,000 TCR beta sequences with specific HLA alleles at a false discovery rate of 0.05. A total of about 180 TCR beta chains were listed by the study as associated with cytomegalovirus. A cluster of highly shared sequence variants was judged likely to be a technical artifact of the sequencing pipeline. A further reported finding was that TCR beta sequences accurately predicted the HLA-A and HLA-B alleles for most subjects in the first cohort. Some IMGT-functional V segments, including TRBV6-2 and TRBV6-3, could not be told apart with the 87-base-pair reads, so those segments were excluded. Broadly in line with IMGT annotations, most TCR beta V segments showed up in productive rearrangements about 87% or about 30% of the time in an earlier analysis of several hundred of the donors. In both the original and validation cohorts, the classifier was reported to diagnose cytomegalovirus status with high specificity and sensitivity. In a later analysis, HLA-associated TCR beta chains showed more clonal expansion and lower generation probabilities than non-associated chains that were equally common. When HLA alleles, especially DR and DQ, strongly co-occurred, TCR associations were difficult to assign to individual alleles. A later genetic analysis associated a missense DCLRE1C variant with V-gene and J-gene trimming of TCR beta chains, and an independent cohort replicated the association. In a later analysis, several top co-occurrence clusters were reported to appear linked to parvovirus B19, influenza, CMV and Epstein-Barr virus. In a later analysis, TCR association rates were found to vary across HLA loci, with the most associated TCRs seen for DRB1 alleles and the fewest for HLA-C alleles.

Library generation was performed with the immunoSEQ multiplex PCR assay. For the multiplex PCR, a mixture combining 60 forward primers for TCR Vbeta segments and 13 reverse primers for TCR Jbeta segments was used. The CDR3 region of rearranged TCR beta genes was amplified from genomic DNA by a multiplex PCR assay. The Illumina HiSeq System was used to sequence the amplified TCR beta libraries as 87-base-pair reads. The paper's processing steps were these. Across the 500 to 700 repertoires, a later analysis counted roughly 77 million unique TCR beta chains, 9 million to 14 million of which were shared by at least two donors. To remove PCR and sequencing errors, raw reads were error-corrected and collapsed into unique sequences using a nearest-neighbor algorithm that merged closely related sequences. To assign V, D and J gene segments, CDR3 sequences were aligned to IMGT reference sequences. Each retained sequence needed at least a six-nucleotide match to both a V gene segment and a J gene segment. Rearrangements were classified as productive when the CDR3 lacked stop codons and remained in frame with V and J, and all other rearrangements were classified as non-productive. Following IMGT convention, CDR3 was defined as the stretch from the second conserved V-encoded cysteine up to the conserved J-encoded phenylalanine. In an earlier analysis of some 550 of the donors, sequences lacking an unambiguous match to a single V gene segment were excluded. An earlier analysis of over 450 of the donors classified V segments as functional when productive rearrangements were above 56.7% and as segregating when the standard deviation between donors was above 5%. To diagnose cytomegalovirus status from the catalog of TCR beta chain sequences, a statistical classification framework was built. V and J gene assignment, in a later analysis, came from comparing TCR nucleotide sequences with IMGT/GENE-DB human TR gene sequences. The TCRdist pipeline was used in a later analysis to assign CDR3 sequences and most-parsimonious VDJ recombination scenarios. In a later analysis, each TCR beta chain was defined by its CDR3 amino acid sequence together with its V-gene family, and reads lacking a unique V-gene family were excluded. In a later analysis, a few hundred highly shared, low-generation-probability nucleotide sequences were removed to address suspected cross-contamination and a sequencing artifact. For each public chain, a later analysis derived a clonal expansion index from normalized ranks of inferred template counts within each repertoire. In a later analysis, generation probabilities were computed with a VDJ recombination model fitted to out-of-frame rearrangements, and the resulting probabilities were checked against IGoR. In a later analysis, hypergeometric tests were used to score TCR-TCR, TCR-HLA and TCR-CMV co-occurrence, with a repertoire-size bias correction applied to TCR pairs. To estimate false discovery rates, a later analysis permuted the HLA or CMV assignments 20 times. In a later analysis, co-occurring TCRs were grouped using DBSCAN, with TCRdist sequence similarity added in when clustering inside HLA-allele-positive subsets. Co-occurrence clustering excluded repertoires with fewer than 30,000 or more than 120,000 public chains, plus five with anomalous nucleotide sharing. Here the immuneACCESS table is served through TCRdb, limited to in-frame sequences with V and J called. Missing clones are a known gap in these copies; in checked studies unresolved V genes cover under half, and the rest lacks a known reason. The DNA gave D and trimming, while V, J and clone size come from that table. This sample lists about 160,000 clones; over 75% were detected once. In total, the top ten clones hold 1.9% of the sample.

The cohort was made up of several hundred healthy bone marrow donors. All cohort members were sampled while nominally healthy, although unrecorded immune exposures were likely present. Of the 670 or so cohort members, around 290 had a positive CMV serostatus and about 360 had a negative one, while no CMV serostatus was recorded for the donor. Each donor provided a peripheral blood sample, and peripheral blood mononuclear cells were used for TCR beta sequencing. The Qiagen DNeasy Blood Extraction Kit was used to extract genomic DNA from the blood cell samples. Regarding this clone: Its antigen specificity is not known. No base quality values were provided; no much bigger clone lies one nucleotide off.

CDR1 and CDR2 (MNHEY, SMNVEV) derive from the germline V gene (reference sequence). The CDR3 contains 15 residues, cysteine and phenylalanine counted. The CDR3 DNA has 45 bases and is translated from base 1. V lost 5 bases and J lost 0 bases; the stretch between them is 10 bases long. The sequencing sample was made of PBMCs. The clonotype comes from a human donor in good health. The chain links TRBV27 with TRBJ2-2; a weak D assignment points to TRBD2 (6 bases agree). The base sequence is TGTGCCAGCAGTCTTCGGGGGACGAACACCGGGGAGCTGTTTTTT. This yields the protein CASSLRGTNTGELFF.